The 15 T cell receptor beta chains presented below share a single source sample, sequenced in a study of cytomegalovirus exposure and HLA in healthy donors. 13 Jbeta primers and 60 Vbeta primers were used for the PCR. TCRdb keeps only in-frame clones here, not all; method: immunoSEQ multiplex PCR. Among about 140,000 clones listed, roughly 80% were seen once. Specimen: PBMCs. The source is a woman in her forties or fifties in good health and CMV-seropositive.

The gene calls are TRBV28 and TRBJ1-5; D call uncertain. CDR3 size: 17 residues. Trimming cost V 7 bases and J 4 bases, with 23 bases left between them. CDR1 is MDHEN, CDR2 SYDVKM, per germline. Here the CDR3 reads CASIQSPRETQNQPQHF. The CDR3 coding sequence is TGTGCCAGCATCCAAAGCCCCCGGGAGACCCAAAATCAGCCCCAGCATTTT.

This clone was recorded only once. The chain links TRBV30 to TRBJ2-3, with TRBD2 identical over 11 bases. Germline lookup yields CDR1 GTSNPN and CDR2 SVGIG (reference sequence). The V gene end was trimmed by 3 bases and the J gene end by 1 base; junction bases not matched to a gene: 0. The CDR3 loop spans 14 amino acids. This CDR3 is CAWRGLAGTDTQYF. The DNA of the CDR3 is TGTGCCTGGAGGGGACTAGCGGGCACAGATACGCAGTATTTT.

The J gene is TRBJ2-5, the V gene TRBV11-2; no definite D call. Germline V CDR1 and CDR2: SGHAT, FQNNGV. This CDR3 comprises 11 residues. The ends were cut back, 3 bases at V and 5 bases at J, with 4 bases in the middle. The CDR3 DNA is TGTGCCAGCAGCTTCGGTGAGACCCAGTACTTC. Residues: CASSFGETQYF. Full variable domain (rest looked up from reference TRBV11-2 and TRBJ2-5): EAGVAQSPRYKIIEKRQSVAFWCNPISGHATLYWYQQILGQGPKLLIQFQNNGVVDDSQLPKDRFSAERLKGVDSTLKIQPAKLEDSAVYLCASSFGETQYFGPGTRLLVL.

This chain uses TRBV7-2 with TRBJ1-1; 8 positions agree with TRBD1. This CDR3 has 15 residues. Germline CDR1 is SGHTA and CDR2 is FQGNSA. J was trimmed by 5 bases and V by 4 bases; bases with no gene match: 9. The CDR3 protein is CASSSKQGARTEAFF. In DNA form, the CDR3 reads TGTGCCAGCAGCTCGAAGCAGGGGGCGCGTACTGAAGCTTTCTTT.

The genes are TRBV5-1 and TRBJ2-7; 7 bases align to TRBD1. The V and J ends lost 3 bases and 6 bases, in that order; junction bases with no gene match: 9. Looked up from germline, CDR1 is SGHRS and CDR2 is YFSETQ. The CDR3 sequence is 14 residues long. DNA of the CDR3: TGCGCCAGCAGCTCTCGGACAGGTCGGACCGAGCAGTACTTC. As protein: CASSSRTGRTEQYF.

This chain uses TRBV5-6 with TRBJ2-6, with a tentative D call TRBD1 (6 bases). The CDR3 runs to 16 residues. Germline V gives CDR1 SGHDT, CDR2 YYEEEE. Trimming removed 0 bases at V and 2 bases at J, with 9 bases between. CDR3 in DNA: TGTGCCAGCAGCTTGGACCAGGGGCCTGGGGCCAACGTCCTGACTTTC. It yields the protein CASSLDQGPGANVLTF.

This clone appeared a single time. This chain links TRBV5-1 with TRBJ1-2; D not certain. Germline values: CDR1 SGHRS, CDR2 YFSETQ. This CDR3 has 13 residues. Trimming left V 5 bases short and J 4 bases short, with 12 bases between. Written as DNA, the CDR3 is TGCGCCAGCAGGGAGTCCCAATCCTATGGCTACACCTTC. This encodes CASRESQSYGYTF.

The rearrangement links TRBV7-3 to TRBJ2-2; the match to TRBD1 covers 9 bases. Per the germline V gene, CDR1 is SGHTA and CDR2 is FQGTGA. The ends lost 3 bases at V and 3 bases at J; junction bases unmatched: 2. The CDR3 covers 15 residues. The chain's CDR3 is CASSFTGGHTGELFF. The CDR3 DNA is TGTGCCAGCAGCTTTACAGGGGGCCACACCGGGGAGCTGTTTTTT.

Of note for this clone: Within the sample, other DNA sequences also encode this same CDR3. The J gene is TRBJ2-1, the V gene TRBV6-5; TRBD2 aligns across 10 bases. Germline V gene data show CDR1 as MNHEY and CDR2 as SVGAGI. This CDR3 has 15 residues. The V and J ends lost 4 bases and 1 base, in that order; junction bases with no gene match: 1. This CDR3 is CASSSSGGSYNEQFF. The CDR3 DNA sequence: TGTGCCAGCAGTTCTAGCGGGGGATCCTACAATGAGCAGTTCTTC.

The chain links TRBV27 to TRBJ2-2; 7 bases agree with TRBD1. This CDR3 is built from 17 residues. The germline V gene has CDR1 MNHEY and CDR2 SMNVEV (reference sequence). J gave up 2 bases and V 4 bases, and 10 bases lay outside the gene matches. The CDR3 DNA sequence: TGTGCCAGCAGTTACCAAACCGGGACAGCTAACACCGGGGAGCTGTTTTTT. Translating gives CASSYQTGTANTGELFF.

The V call is TRBV18, the J call TRBJ2-2; TRBD2 matches at 7 bases. Looked up from germline, CDR1 is KGHSH and CDR2 is LQKENI. CDR3 size: 15 residues. V shed 4 bases, J shed 4 bases, and the junction held 6 bases outside the gene matches. The CDR3 nucleotides are TGTGCCAGCTCACAAGGGAGGGTAACCACCGGGGAGCTGTTTTTT. This gives the protein CASSQGRVTTGELFF.

The gene calls are TRBV5-6 and TRBJ1-5; D uncertain. Trimming removed 0 bases at V and 3 bases at J, with 10 bases between. CDR1 and CDR2 (germline): SGHDT, YYEEEE. The CDR3 consists of 15 residues. The CDR3 loop reads CASSLGQDHNQPQHF. For the CDR3, the DNA is TGTGCCAGCAGCTTGGGGCAGGATCACAATCAGCCCCAGCATTTT. Full variable domain (remainder filled in from reference TRBV5-6 and TRBJ1-5): DAGVTQSPTHLIKTRGQQVTLRCSPKSGHDTVSWYQQALGQGPQFIFQYYEEEERQRGNFPDRFSGHQFPNYSSELNVNALLLGDSALYLCASSLGQDHNQPQHFGDGTRLSIL.

The rearrangement uses TRBV7-2 and TRBJ1-5; TRBD1 agrees at 9 bases. CDR1 SGHTA and CDR2 FQGNSA come from the germline V gene. This CDR3 comprises 15 residues. The J segment lost 9 bases and the V segment lost 3 bases, leaving 9 bases of the junction unmatched. The CDR3 here is CASSFGDRARGPQHF. CDR3 DNA: TGTGCCAGCAGCTTTGGGGACAGGGCGAGGGGGCCCCAGCATTTT.

The rearrangement uses TRBV28 and TRBJ1-1, with D possibly TRBD1 on 5 matching bases. Trimming shortened V by 6 bases and J by 1 base, and 9 bases separated the two germline ends. The germline CDR1 and CDR2 sequences are MDHEN and SYDVKM. The CDR3 contains 13 residues. The CDR3 DNA reads as TGTGCCAGCAGCGTCGGACAGAACACTGAAGCTTTCTTT. This sequence encodes CASSVGQNTEAFF.

The V gene is TRBV6-1, the J gene TRBJ2-1, with TRBD2 as a possible D gene (6 bases). The CDR3 consists of 14 residues. The V and J ends lost 4 bases and 7 bases respectively, with 14 bases between them. Germline V lookup: CDR1 MNHNS, CDR2 SASEGT. The CDR3: CASSGRPGRNEQFF. The CDR3 nucleotides read TGTGCCAGCAGTGGAAGACCTGGGAGGAATGAGCAGTTCTTC.